Listed below are T cell receptor beta chains from one sample, sequenced in a study of type 1 regulatory T cells. Which antigens these TCRs recognize remains unknown. TCRdb independently ran MiXCR on the reads; one entry per CDR3 protein. This table has some 21,000 distinct CDR3 sequences, approximately 51% appearing once. The sample consisted of cultured T cells, either the whole culture or a sorted T cell fraction (not recorded which). Receptor source: a human donor in good health. The CDR3 runs from the conserved cysteine through the conserved F or W. The D gene is left open where the match is weak. Some rows have no size entry. The others give once, few or many, or a class for an expanded clone.

D: TRBD1
size: -
length: 15
V: TRBV7-2
J: TRBJ2-2
CDR3: CASSRNRGRSGELFF
DNA: TGTGCCAGCAGCCGGAACAGGGGACGGAGCGGGGAGCTGTTTTTT

D: -
size: -
length: 13
V: TRBV6-2/TRBV6-3
J: TRBJ2-5
CDR3: CASRITGTETQYF
DNA: TGTGCCAGCAGGATTACAGGGACCGAGACCCAGTACTTC

D: -
size: many
length: 15
V: TRBV7-9
J: TRBJ1-6
CDR3: CASSLVTGGGSPLHF
DNA: TGTGCCAGCAGCTTAGTAACGGGGGGAGGTTCACCCCTCCACTTT

D: -
size: -
length: 15
V: TRBV11-3
J: TRBJ2-3
CDR3: CASSFEGTSTDTQYF
DNA: TGTGCCAGCAGCTTTGAGGGTACGTCCACAGATACGCAGTATTTT

D: TRBD1
size: -
length: 16
V: TRBV6-2/TRBV6-3
J: TRBJ2-2
CDR3: CASSPSGQGNTGELFF
DNA: TGTGCCAGCAGTCCCTCGGGACAGGGAAACACCGGGGAGCTGTTTTTT

D: -
size: -
length: 16
V: TRBV6-1
J: TRBJ1-2
CDR3: CASNRGVAQPLYGYTF
DNA: TGTGCCAGCAATCGAGGGGTGGCACAACCCCTTTATGGCTACACCTTC

D: -
size: -
length: 14
V: TRBV3-1
J: TRBJ1-1
CDR3: CASSYRAQNTEAFF
DNA: TGTGCCAGCAGCTACAGGGCCCAGAACACTGAAGCTTTCTTT

D: TRBD1
size: few
length: 15
V: TRBV4-1
J: TRBJ2-4
CDR3: CASSQDLQGKNIQYF
DNA: TGCGCCAGCAGCCAAGATTTACAGGGGAAAAACATTCAGTACTTC

D: -
size: -
length: 13
V: TRBV6-6
J: TRBJ1-4
CDR3: CAIAGDRSEKLFF
DNA: TGTGCCATCGCTGGCGACAGATCCGAAAAACTGTTTTTT

D: -
size: medium-sized
length: 14
V: TRBV15
J: TRBJ2-7
CDR3: CATSSDQATYEQYF
DNA: TGTGCCACCAGCAGTGACCAGGCAACCTACGAGCAGTACTTC

D: TRBD1
size: -
length: 14
V: TRBV6-5
J: TRBJ1-2
CDR3: CASRRTGETRGYTF
DNA: TGTGCCAGCAGACGGACAGGGGAGACGAGGGGCTACACCTTC

D: TRBD2
size: -
length: 17
V: TRBV18
J: TRBJ2-5
CDR3: CASSPPGLAGPTETQYF
DNA: TGTGCCAGCTCACCACCGGGACTAGCGGGGCCCACGGAGACCCAGTACTTC

D: TRBD1
size: few
length: 16
V: TRBV19
J: TRBJ2-2
CDR3: CASSLTDRLRAGELFF
DNA: TGTGCCAGTAGTCTTACGGACAGGCTCCGCGCCGGGGAGCTGTTTTTT

D: TRBD2
size: -
length: 16
V: TRBV7-9
J: TRBJ2-3
CDR3: CASSLATNGGAGTQYF
DNA: TGTGCCAGCAGCTTAGCAACTAACGGGGGGGCTGGTACGCAGTATTTT

D: TRBD2
size: few
length: 15
V: TRBV18
J: TRBJ2-3
CDR3: CASSPLAGSADTQYF
DNA: TGTGCCAGCTCACCACTAGCGGGGAGCGCCGATACGCAGTATTTT

D: -
size: few
length: 14
V: TRBV2
J: TRBJ1-2
CDR3: CASSEQGQYYGYTF
DNA: TGTGCCAGCAGTGAACAGGGGCAGTACTATGGCTACACCTTC

D: -
size: -
length: 14
V: TRBV27
J: TRBJ1-2
CDR3: CASSLQGANYGYTF
DNA: TGTGCCAGCAGTTTGCAAGGGGCTAACTATGGCTACACCTTC

D: -
size: -
length: 14
V: TRBV5-1
J: TRBJ2-2
CDR3: CASSPSQGPGELFF
DNA: TGCGCCAGCAGCCCCTCTCAGGGCCCCGGGGAGCTGTTTTTT

D: -
size: many
length: 16
V: TRBV10-3
J: TRBJ1-5
CDR3: CAIRTPPRLGNQPQHF
DNA: TGTGCCATCAGAACCCCTCCCCGGCTGGGCAATCAGCCCCAGCATTTT

D: -
size: -
length: 15
V: TRBV5-1
J: TRBJ2-2
CDR3: CASSLNPSRTGELFF
DNA: TGCGCCAGCAGCTTGAACCCTAGCCGTACCGGGGAGCTGTTTTTT

D: -
size: few
length: 15
V: TRBV19
J: TRBJ1-5
CDR3: CASMGRGAGNQPQHF
DNA: TGTGCCAGTATGGGGAGGGGGGCAGGGAATCAGCCCCAGCATTTT

D: TRBD1
size: -
length: 17
V: TRBV19
J: TRBJ2-6
CDR3: CASSTGTGSSGANVLTF
DNA: TGTGCCAGTAGTACAGGGACAGGGAGCTCTGGGGCCAACGTCCTGACTTTC

D: TRBD1
size: few
length: 15
V: TRBV10-2
J: TRBJ2-5
CDR3: CASSMTGGDFETQYF
DNA: TGCGCCAGCAGTATGACAGGGGGCGATTTCGAGACCCAGTACTTC

D: TRBD2
size: -
length: 12
V: TRBV10-3
J: TRBJ2-2
CDR3: CAIAGGTGELFF
DNA: TGTGCCATCGCGGGGGGAACCGGGGAGCTGTTTTTT

D: -
size: few
length: 13
V: TRBV25-1
J: TRBJ1-2
CDR3: CASAPGPNYGYTF
DNA: TGTGCCAGTGCCCCCGGTCCTAACTATGGCTACACCTTC

D: -
size: -
length: 12
V: TRBV11-1
J: TRBJ2-3
CDR3: CASSLALDTQYF
DNA: TGTGCCAGCAGCTTAGCACTAGATACGCAGTATTTT

D: TRBD2
size: few
length: 15
V: TRBV12-3/TRBV12-4
J: TRBJ2-5
CDR3: CASSTFSGGAETQYF
DNA: TGTGCCAGCAGTACGTTTAGCGGGGGGGCCGAGACCCAGTACTTC

D: -
size: -
length: 15
V: TRBV13
J: TRBJ2-1
CDR3: CASSPQRKNNNEQFF
DNA: TGTGCCAGCAGCCCTCAGCGGAAAAACAACAATGAGCAGTTCTTC

D: TRBD2
size: many
length: 17
V: TRBV5-1
J: TRBJ2-1
CDR3: CASSVWGLAGGRNEQFF
DNA: TGCGCCAGCTCCGTGTGGGGACTAGCGGGGGGGCGTAATGAGCAGTTCTTC

D: -
size: -
length: 14
V: TRBV20-1
J: TRBJ1-2
CDR3: CSARGGVPLGGYTF
DNA: TGCAGTGCTCGGGGAGGAGTCCCTCTTGGTGGCTACACCTTC

D: -
size: -
length: 12
V: TRBV4-1
J: TRBJ2-7
CDR3: CASSQDRREQYF
DNA: TGCGCCAGCAGCCAAGACAGGCGCGAGCAGTACTTC

D: -
size: -
length: 13
V: TRBV5-6
J: TRBJ2-1
CDR3: CASSWDGYNEQFF
DNA: TGTGCCAGCAGCTGGGACGGGTACAATGAGCAGTTCTTC

D: TRBD2
size: -
length: 16
V: TRBV30
J: TRBJ2-1
CDR3: CAWSRIAGVLFNEQFF
DNA: TGTGCCTGGAGTCGAATAGCGGGGGTCCTTTTCAATGAGCAGTTCTTC

D: -
size: -
length: 16
V: TRBV7-2
J: TRBJ2-1
CDR3: CASSPVAGRDHNEQFF
DNA: TGTGCCAGCAGCCCCGTGGCGGGCCGGGATCACAATGAGCAGTTCTTC

D: TRBD1
size: few
length: 15
V: TRBV20-1
J: TRBJ2-5
CDR3: CSARDRAGGRETQYF
DNA: TGCAGTGCTAGAGATCGGGCAGGGGGCCGGGAGACCCAGTACTTC

D: -
size: -
length: 13
V: TRBV20-1
J: TRBJ1-5
CDR3: CSARRGHNQPQHF
DNA: TGCAGTGCTAGGCGGGGACACAATCAGCCCCAGCATTTT